Included here is one T cell receptor beta chain sequence, with context. This clone's antigen is unknown. Base qualities are missing; no much larger clone stands one base away. Reading from cysteine to phenylalanine, the CDR3 counts 13 amino acids. The read is trimmed to its CDR3 DNA, 39 bases read in frame from base 1. V and J are truncated by 6 bases and 1 base respectively, leaving an intervening sequence of 9 bases. From the germline V gene (reference sequence), CDR1 is MNHEY and CDR2 is SMNVEV. The CDR3 regions of human TCRbeta chains were analyzed by immunosequencing. Per the source publication's procedure: TCRs in the repertoires were matched against a reference library of SARS-CoV-2-specific TCRs that had been generated with the MIRA antigen-specificity platform. Breadth was defined as the fraction of unique TCRs that were SARS-CoV-2-associated. Depth was defined as the fraction of total T cells that were SARS-CoV-2-associated. Using the MIRA data, each spike-specific TCR was assigned both to the spike region to which the TCR was reactive and to a CD4 or CD8 class. Log10-transformed breadth and depth values were compared by one-way ANOVA with Sidak's multiple comparisons tests. The table comes from immuneACCESS by way of TCRdb, which keeps in-frame sequences with V and J called. Part of the clones is missing from these tables; in studies checked, under half for an unresolved V gene and the rest for unknown reasons. V and J calls and clone size are those listed in that table; D and trimming were worked out from the DNA. Here the sample has 85,000 to 130,000 clones; about 93% occur a single time. The leading ten clones occupy 4.5% to 5% of the sample.

The sample is drawn from a study of T cell responses to AZD1222 COVID-19 vaccine (dated by TCRdb to about 2021). In terms of the full investigation: Because spike-specific TCR depth and breadth did not differ between the two schedules, AZD1222 recipients who got a second dose at roughly 4 weeks were pooled with those who got a second dose at roughly 12 weeks. Trial participants were enrolled by age into 18-55, 56-69 and 70-plus year subgroups, with about 150, 28 and 57 TCR-sequenced participants respectively. A total of 240 or so trial participants underwent TCR sequencing, of whom 207 had received two doses of AZD1222 and roughly 26 had received two doses of the MenACWY control vaccine. General study outcomes and caveats: Participants were mostly white British, with more females than males. The authors suggested clonal diversity may have been underestimated. A significant rise in spike-specific TCR breadth and depth was observed after two AZD1222 doses relative to day 0 and relative to MenACWY recipients. Because no day 14 peak-response samples were available, repertoires were characterized only after the peak T cell response. The 56-69-year group was small, and its depth increase did not reach significance, likely because of low power. Conclusions about previously exposed vaccinees are limited because only six or seven AZD1222 recipients were SARS-CoV-2 seropositive at baseline. Nearly half of unique spike-specific TCRs reportedly recognized epitopes outside regions mutated in the B.1.351 and B.1.1.7 variants. The whole spike protein was spanned by vaccine-associated CD4 TCRs, and dominant responses were seen in regions 160-218 and 743-854.

Interpreted using the paper, the time point label stands for: baseline before first vaccination. The vaccinee samples were drawn from two UK trials, COV001 and COV002, one of which was a single-blind randomized controlled phase 2/3 trial testing AZD1222 (ChAdOx1 nCoV-19) in healthy adults. For TCRbeta chain sequencing, PBMC samples were collected from trial participants at day 0 and at day 28 after the second dose. Sequencing used peripheral blood, obtained on day 0 of AZD1222 vaccination. Rearrangement joined TRBV27 to TRBJ1-1, with the D gene too uncertain to name. The receptor was isolated from an adult in good health. The DNA sequence is TGTGCCAGCAGCCCCACAGAGAACACTGAAGCTTTCTTT. Its protein reads: CASSPTENTEAFF.